Below, one T cell receptor beta chain is given with its context. What it binds is not known. These data come from a study of T cells after yellow fever vaccination. The CDR3 has 13 amino acids. Trimming removed 4 bases at V and 5 bases at J, with 10 bases between. CDR1 is SGHRS and CDR2 is YFSETQ in the germline V gene. Template-switching 5'RACE yielded the TCR cDNA; a universal primer site and UMIs were added in the process. MiXCR, run by TCRdb on the 5' RACE reads, gives a single entry per CDR3 protein. This sample has under 700,000 distinct CDR3 sequences, with about 17% found just once. Study conclusions and caveats: Post-booster repertoires contained most primary-vaccination clones again (almost 97% CD4, around 88% CD8).

The sequencing here drew on PBMCs, taken 5 to 6 days after the first yellow fever vaccination. V usage is TRBV5-1 and J usage is TRBJ2-1, with no clear D. This clonotype originated in a man aged 18 to 29 who received the YFV17D yellow fever vaccine. This chain's CDR3 is CASSLGTNNEQFF. The CDR3 bases are TGCGCCAGCAGCCTGGGCACCAACAATGAGCAGTTCTTC.